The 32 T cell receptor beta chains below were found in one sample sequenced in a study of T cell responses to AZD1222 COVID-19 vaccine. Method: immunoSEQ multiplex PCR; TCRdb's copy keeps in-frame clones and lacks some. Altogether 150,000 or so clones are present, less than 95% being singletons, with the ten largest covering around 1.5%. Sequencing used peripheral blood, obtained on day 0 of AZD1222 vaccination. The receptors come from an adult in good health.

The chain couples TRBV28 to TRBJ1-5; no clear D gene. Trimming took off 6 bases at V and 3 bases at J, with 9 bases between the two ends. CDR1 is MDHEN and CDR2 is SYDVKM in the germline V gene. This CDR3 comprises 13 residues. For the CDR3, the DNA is TGTGCCAGCAGGGGTCAGTTCAATCAGCCCCAGCATTTT. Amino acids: CASRGQFNQPQHF.

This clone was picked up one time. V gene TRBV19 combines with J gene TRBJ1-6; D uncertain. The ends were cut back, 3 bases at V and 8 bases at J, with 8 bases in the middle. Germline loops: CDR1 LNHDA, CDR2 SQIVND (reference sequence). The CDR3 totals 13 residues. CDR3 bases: TGTGCCAGTAGTATTTCTGGGGATTCACCCCTCCACTTT. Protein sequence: CASSISGDSPLHF.

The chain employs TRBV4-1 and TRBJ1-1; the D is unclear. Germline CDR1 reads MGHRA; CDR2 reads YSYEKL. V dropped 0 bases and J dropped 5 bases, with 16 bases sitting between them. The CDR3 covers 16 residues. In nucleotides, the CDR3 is TGCGCCAGCAGCCAAGATAGTACGGGCCTCGGGACTGAAGCTTTCTTT. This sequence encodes CASSQDSTGLGTEAFF.

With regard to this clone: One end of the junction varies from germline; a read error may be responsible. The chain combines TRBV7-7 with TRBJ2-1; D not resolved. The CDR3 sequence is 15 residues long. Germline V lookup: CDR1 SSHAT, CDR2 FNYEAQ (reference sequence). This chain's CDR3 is CASSLGWTLPDEQFF. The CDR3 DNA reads TGTGCTAGCAGCTTAGGATGGACCCTCCCCGATGAGCAGTTCTTC.

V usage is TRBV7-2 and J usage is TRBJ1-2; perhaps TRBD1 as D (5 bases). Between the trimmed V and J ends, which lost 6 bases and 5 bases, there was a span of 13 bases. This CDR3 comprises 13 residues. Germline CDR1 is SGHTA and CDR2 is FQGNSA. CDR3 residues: CASRPEGLYGYTF. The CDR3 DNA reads TGTGCCAGCAGGCCTGAGGGGCTTTATGGCTACACCTTC. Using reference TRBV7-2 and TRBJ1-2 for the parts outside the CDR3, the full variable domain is GAGVSQSPSNKVTEKGKDVELRCDPISGHTALYWYRQSLGQGLEFLIYFQGNSAPDKSGLPSDRFSAERTGGSVSTLTIQRTQQEDSAVYLCASRPEGLYGYTFGSGTRLTVV.

The CDR3 protein is CASSRTALYGYTF. DNA for the CDR3: TGTGCCAGCAGCCGGACAGCTCTCTATGGCTACACCTTC. The rearrangement uses TRBV27 and TRBJ1-2; weak D call: TRBD1 (6 bases). The CDR3 loop spans 13 amino acids. The germline V gene encodes CDR1 MNHEY and CDR2 SMNVEV (reference sequence). Trimming shortened V by 6 bases and J by 4 bases, and 12 bases separated the two germline ends.

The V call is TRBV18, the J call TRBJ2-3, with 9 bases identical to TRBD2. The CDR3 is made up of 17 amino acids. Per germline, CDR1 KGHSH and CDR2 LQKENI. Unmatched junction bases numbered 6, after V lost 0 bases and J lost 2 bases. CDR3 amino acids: CASSPPRGLATTDTQYF. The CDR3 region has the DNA TGTGCCAGCTCACCACCCCGAGGACTAGCGACCACAGATACGCAGTATTTT.

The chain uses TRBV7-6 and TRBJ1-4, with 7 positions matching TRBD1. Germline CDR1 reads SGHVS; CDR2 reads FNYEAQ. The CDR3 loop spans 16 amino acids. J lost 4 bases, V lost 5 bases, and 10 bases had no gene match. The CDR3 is CASSRPGTDINEKLFF. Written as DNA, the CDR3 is TGTGCCAGCAGCAGACCCGGGACAGACATTAATGAAAAACTGTTTTTT.

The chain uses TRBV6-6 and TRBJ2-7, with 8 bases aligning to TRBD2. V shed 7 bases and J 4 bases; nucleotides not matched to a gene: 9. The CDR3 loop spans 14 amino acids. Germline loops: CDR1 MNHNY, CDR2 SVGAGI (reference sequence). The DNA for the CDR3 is TGTGCCAGCATATTTAGCGGGGACGGGTACGAGCAGTACTTC. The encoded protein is CASIFSGDGYEQYF.

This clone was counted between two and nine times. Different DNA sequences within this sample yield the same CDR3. The CDR3 sequence: CASSLYNQPQHF. The CDR3, as DNA: TGTGCCAGCAGTCTATACAATCAGCCCCAGCATTTT. The V gene is TRBV28, the J gene TRBJ1-5; D not resolved. V lost 5 bases and J lost 3, with 5 bases in between. The CDR3 is 12 amino acids. Per germline, CDR1 MDHEN and CDR2 SYDVKM.

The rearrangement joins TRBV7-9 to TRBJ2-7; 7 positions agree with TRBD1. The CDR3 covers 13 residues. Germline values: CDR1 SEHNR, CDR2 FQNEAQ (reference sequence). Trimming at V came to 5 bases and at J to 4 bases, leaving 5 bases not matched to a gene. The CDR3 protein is CASSAGRGYEQYF. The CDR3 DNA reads TGTGCCAGCAGCGCGGGCAGGGGGTACGAGCAGTACTTC.

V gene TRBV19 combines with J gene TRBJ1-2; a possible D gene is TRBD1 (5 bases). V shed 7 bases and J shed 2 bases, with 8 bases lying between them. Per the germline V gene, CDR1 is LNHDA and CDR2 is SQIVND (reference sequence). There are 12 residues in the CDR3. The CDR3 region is CASTEGNYGYTF. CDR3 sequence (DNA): TGTGCCAGTACAGAGGGGAACTATGGCTACACCTTC.

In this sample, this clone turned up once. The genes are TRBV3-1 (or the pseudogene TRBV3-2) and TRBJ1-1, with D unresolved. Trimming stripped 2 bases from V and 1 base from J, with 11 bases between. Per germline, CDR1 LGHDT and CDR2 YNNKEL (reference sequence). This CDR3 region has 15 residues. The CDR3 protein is CASSQFPVANTEAFF. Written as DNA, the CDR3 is TGTGCCAGCAGCCAATTCCCCGTGGCGAACACTGAAGCTTTCTTT.

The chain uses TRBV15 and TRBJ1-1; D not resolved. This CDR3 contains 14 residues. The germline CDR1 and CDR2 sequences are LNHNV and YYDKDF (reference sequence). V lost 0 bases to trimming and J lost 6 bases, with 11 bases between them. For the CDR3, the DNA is TGTGCCACCAGCAGAGATGAGGGTATAGCTGAAGCTTTCTTT. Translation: CATSRDEGIAEAFF.

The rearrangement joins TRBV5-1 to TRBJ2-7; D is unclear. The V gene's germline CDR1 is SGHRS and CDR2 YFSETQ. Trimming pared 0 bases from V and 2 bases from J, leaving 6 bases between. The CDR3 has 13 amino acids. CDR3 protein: CASSLGPAYEQYF. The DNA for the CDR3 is TGCGCCAGCAGCTTGGGGCCTGCCTACGAGCAGTACTTC.

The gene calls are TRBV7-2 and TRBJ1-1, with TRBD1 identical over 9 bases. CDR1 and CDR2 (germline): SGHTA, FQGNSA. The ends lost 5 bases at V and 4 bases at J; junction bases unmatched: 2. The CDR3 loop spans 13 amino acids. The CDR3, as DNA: TGTGCCAGCAGCCTACAGGGGGCCACTGAAGCTTTCTTT. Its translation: CASSLQGATEAFF.

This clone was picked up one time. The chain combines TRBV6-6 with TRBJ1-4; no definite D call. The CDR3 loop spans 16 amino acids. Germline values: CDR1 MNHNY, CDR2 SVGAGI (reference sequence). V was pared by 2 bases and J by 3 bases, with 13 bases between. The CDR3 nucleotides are TGTGCCAGCAGTTACCTAGAGTCTCCCTCTAATGAAAAACTGTTTTTT. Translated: CASSYLESPSNEKLFF.

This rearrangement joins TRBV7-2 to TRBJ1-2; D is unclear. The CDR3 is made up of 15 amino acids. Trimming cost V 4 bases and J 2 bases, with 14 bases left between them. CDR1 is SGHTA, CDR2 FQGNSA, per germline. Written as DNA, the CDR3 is TGTGCCAGCAGCTCTATCGGAGGCCGGAACTATGGCTACACCTTC. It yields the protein CASSSIGGRNYGYTF.

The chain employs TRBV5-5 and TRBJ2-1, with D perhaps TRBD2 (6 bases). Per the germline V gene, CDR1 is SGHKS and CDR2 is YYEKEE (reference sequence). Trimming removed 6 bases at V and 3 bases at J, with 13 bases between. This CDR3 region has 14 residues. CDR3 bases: TGTGCCAGCATCCGGGAGCCCTTCTACAATGAGCAGTTCTTC. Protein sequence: CASIREPFYNEQFF. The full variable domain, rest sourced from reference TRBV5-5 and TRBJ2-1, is DAGVTQSPTHLIKTRGQQVTLRCSPISGHKSVSWYQQVLGQGPQFIFQYYEKEERGRGNFPDRFSARQFPNYSSELNVNALLLGDSALYLCASIREPFYNEQFFGPGTRLTVL.

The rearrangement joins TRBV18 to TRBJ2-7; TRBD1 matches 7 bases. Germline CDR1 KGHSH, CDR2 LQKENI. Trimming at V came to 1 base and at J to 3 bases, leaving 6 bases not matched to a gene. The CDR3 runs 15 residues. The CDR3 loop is CASSPRLDRVYEQYF. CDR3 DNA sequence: TGTGCCAGCTCACCACGCCTAGACAGGGTCTACGAGCAGTACTTC.

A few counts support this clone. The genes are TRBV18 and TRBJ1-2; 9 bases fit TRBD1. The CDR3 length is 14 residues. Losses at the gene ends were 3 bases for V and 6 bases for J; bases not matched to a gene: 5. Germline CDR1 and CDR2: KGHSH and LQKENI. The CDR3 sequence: CASSPGTGNHGYTF. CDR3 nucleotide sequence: TGTGCCAGCTCACCTGGGACAGGGAACCATGGCTACACCTTC.

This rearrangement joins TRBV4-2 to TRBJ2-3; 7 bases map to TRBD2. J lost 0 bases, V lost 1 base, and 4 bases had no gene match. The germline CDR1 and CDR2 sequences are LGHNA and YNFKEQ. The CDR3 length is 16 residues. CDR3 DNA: TGTGCCAGCAGCCAAGCCAGCGGGACTAGCACAGATACGCAGTATTTT. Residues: CASSQASGTSTDTQYF.

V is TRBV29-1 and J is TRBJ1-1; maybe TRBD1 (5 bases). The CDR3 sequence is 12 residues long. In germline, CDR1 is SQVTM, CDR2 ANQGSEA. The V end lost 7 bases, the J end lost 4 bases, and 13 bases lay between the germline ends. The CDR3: CSAGERGTEAFF. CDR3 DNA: TGCAGCGCCGGGGAAAGGGGCACTGAAGCTTTCTTT.

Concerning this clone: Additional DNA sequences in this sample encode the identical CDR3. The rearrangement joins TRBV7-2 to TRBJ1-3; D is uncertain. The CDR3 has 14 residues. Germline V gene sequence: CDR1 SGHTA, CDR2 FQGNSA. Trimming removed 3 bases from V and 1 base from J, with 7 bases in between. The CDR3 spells CASSLGGSGNTIYF. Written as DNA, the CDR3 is TGTGCCAGCAGCTTGGGTGGGTCTGGAAACACCATATATTTT. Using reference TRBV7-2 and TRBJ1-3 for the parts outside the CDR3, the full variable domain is GAGVSQSPSNKVTEKGKDVELRCDPISGHTALYWYRQSLGQGLEFLIYFQGNSAPDKSGLPSDRFSAERTGGSVSTLTIQRTQQEDSAVYLCASSLGGSGNTIYFGEGSWLTVV.

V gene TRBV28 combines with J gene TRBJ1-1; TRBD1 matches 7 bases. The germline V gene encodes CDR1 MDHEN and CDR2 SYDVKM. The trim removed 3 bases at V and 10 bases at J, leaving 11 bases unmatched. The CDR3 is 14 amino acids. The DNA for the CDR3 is TGTGCCAGCAGTTTGTCCACAGGGGTGGGGGGAGCTTTCTTT. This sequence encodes CASSLSTGVGGAFF. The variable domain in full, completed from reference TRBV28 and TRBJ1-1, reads DVKVTQSSRYLVKRTGEKVFLECVQDMDHENMFWYRQDPGLGLRLIYFSYDVKMKEKGDIPEGYSVSREKKERFSLILESASTNQTSMYLCASSLSTGVGGAFFGQGTRLTVV.

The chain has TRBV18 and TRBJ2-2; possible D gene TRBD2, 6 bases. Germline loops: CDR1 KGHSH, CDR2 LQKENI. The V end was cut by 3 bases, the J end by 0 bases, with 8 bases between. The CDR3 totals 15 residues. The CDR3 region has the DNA TGTGCCAGCTCACCTAGCGGCCCGAACACCGGGGAGCTGTTTTTT. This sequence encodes CASSPSGPNTGELFF.

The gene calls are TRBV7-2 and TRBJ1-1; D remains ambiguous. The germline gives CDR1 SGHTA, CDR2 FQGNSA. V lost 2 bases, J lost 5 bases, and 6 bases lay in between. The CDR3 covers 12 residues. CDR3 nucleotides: TGTGCCAGCAGCTTACAACAGACTGAAGCTTTCTTT. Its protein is CASSLQQTEAFF.

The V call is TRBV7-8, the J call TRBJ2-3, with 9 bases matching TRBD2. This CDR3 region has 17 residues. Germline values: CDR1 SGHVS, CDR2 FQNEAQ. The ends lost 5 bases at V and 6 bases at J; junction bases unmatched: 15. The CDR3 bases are TGTGCCAGCAGCCAAGGGGGACTAGCAATTTCAGACGATACGCAGTATTTT. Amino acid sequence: CASSQGGLAISDDTQYF.

CDR3 nucleotides: TGTGCCAGCAGCCAAATCCGGGAATCACCCCTCCACTTT. Amino acids: CASSQIRESPLHF. The rearrangement links TRBV5-6 to TRBJ1-6, with D unclear. CDR1 and CDR2 (germline): SGHDT, YYEEEE. Trimming left V 4 bases short and J 10 bases short, with 12 bases between. This CDR3 comprises 13 residues.

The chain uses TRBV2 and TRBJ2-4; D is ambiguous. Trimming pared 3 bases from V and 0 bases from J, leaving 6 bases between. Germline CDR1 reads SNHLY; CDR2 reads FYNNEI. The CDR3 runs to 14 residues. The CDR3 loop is CASSDNLAKNIQYF. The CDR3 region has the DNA TGTGCCAGCAGTGACAACCTAGCCAAAAACATTCAGTACTTC.

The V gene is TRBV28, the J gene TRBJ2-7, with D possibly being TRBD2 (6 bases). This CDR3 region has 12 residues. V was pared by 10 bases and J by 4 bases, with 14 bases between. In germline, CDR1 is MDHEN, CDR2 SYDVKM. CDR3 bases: TGTGCCACCCGATGGGACTCGTACGAGCAGTACTTC. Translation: CATRWDSYEQYF. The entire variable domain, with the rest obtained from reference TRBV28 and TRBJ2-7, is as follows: DVKVTQSSRYLVKRTGEKVFLECVQDMDHENMFWYRQDPGLGLRLIYFSYDVKMKEKGDIPEGYSVSREKKERFSLILESASTNQTSMYLCATRWDSYEQYFGPGTRLTVT.

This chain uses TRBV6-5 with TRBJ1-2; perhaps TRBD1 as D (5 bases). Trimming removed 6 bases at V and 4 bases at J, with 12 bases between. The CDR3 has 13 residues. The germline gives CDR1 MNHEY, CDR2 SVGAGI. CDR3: CASRYRQTYGYTF. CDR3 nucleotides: TGTGCCAGCAGATATCGACAGACCTATGGCTACACCTTC.